The 21 T cell receptor beta chains reported below all come from one sample, sequenced in a study of OX40 agonist ivuxolimab in advanced cancers. The assay was immunoSEQ multiplex PCR, and TCRdb's table has in-frame clones only and misses some. Among tens of thousands of clones listed, about 88% were seen once. The material sequenced was CD4+ or CD8+ T cells sorted from blood, taken in a trial of the OX40 agonist ivuxolimab. The source of these receptors is an adult with an advanced solid tumor such as melanoma, head and neck, liver or kidney cancer.

The chain recombines TRBV9 with TRBJ1-6; D is uncertain. With 4 bases removed from V and 8 bases from J, the gap between germline ends came to 10 bases. The CDR3 length is 13 residues. CDR1 and CDR2 from the germline V gene are SGDLS and YYNGEE. CDR3 DNA sequence: TGTGCCAGCAGCCCCTACCGGGATTCACCCCTCCACTTT. Its protein is CASSPYRDSPLHF.

In this sample, this clone is medium-sized. The V gene is TRBV19, the J gene TRBJ2-7; TRBD2 matches at 8 bases. The J segment lost 2 bases and the V segment lost 4 bases, leaving 4 bases of the junction unmatched. This CDR3 region has 14 residues. CDR1 and CDR2 from the germline V gene are LNHDA and SQIVND (reference sequence). The CDR3, as DNA: TGTGCCAGTAGTAGACTAGCGACCACCTACGAGCAGTACTTC. As protein: CASSRLATTYEQYF.

The chain combines TRBV2 with TRBJ2-7, with D perhaps matching TRBD2 (5 bases). Per the germline V gene, CDR1 is SNHLY and CDR2 is FYNNEI. The CDR3 totals 10 residues. Trimming stripped 8 bases from V and 4 bases from J, with 6 bases between. The CDR3 loop reads CASGEYEQYF. The CDR3 coding sequence is TGTGCCAGCGGGGAGTACGAGCAGTACTTC.

V gene TRBV6-6 combines with J gene TRBJ2-7; TRBD2 aligns across 11 bases. There are 15 residues in the CDR3. The junction had 4 bases not matched to a gene; V was cut back by 5 bases and J by 1 base. CDR1 is MNHNY, CDR2 SVGAGI, per germline (reference sequence). CDR3 in DNA: TGTGCCAGCAGTAGGACTAGCGGGTCTTCCTACGAGCAGTACTTC. Encoded protein: CASSRTSGSSYEQYF.

The chain has TRBV5-1 and TRBJ2-1; D is unclear. The V end lost 4 bases, the J end lost 0 bases, and 14 bases lay between the germline ends. The CDR3 is made up of 16 amino acids. Germline V gives CDR1 SGHRS, CDR2 YFSETQ. CDR3 amino acids: CASSPRQLSSYNEQFF. CDR3 bases: TGCGCCAGCAGCCCCCGCCAACTTTCCTCCTACAATGAGCAGTTCTTC. Full variable domain (missing parts from reference TRBV5-1 and TRBJ2-1): KAGVTQTPRYLIKTRGQQVTLSCSPISGHRSVSWYQQTPGQGLQFLFEYFSETQRNKGNFPGRFSGRQFSNSRSEMNVSTLELGDSALYLCASSPRQLSSYNEQFFGPGTRLTVL.

This clone has a handful of counts. The chain uses TRBV19 and TRBJ2-5; TRBD2 agrees at 7 bases. In germline, CDR1 is LNHDA, CDR2 SQIVND (reference sequence). J gave up 5 bases and V 4 bases, and 10 bases lay outside the gene matches. The CDR3 totals 15 residues. Written as DNA, the CDR3 is TGTGCCAGTAGTACGTGGACTAGTTCTTCGGAGACCCAGTACTTC. It encodes CASSTWTSSSETQYF.

This chain links TRBV5-1 with TRBJ2-5; TRBD2 matches 8 bases. The CDR3 is made up of 16 amino acids. V lost 0 bases and J lost 1; bases outside the gene matches: 5. Germline V gene lookup returns CDR1 SGHRS and CDR2 YFSETQ. CDR3 sequence reads: CASSLGSGVRQETQYF. CDR3 bases: TGCGCCAGCAGCTTGGGTAGCGGGGTTCGCCAAGAGACCCAGTACTTC. Full variable domain (missing parts from reference TRBV5-1 and TRBJ2-5): KAGVTQTPRYLIKTRGQQVTLSCSPISGHRSVSWYQQTPGQGLQFLFEYFSETQRNKGNFPGRFSGRQFSNSRSEMNVSTLELGDSALYLCASSLGSGVRQETQYFGPGTRLLVL.

V is TRBV27 and J is TRBJ2-2; TRBD1 matches at 9 bases. CDR1 and CDR2 from the germline V gene are MNHEY and SMNVEV (reference sequence). Trimming at V came to 3 bases and at J to 6 bases, leaving 8 bases not matched to a gene. CDR3 length: 16 residues. The CDR3: CASSFARTGDAGELFF. The CDR3 DNA follows: TGTGCCAGCAGTTTCGCAAGGACAGGGGACGCCGGGGAGCTGTTTTTT.

The rearrangement links TRBV7-9 to TRBJ2-5, with 9 bases matching TRBD2. CDR3 size: 16 residues. CDR1 is SEHNR and CDR2 is FQNEAQ in the germline V gene (reference sequence). With V trimmed by 5 bases and J by 2 bases, 9 bases remained unmatched. The CDR3 DNA sequence: TGTGCCAGCAGCCCCGCGGGAGGGAGTCGGCAAGAGACCCAGTACTTC. Its protein is CASSPAGGSRQETQYF.

The chain couples TRBV6-6 to TRBJ1-2; 8 positions agree with TRBD1. The germline gives CDR1 MNHNY, CDR2 SVGAGI (reference sequence). Losses at the gene ends were 5 bases for V and 3 bases for J; bases not matched to a gene: 5. The CDR3 covers 14 residues. The CDR3 spells CASSTRQGHYGYTF. The CDR3 DNA reads TGTGCCAGCAGTACCCGACAGGGGCACTATGGCTACACCTTC.

This chain connects TRBV14 to TRBJ1-1; 7 bases fit TRBD1. CDR3 length: 13 residues. V shed 0 bases and J 10 bases; nucleotides not matched to a gene: 5. CDR1 is SGHDN, CDR2 FVKESK, per germline. This CDR3 reads CASSQELQGGAFF. The CDR3 DNA sequence: TGTGCCAGCAGCCAAGAGCTTCAGGGGGGAGCTTTCTTT.

The chain has TRBV6-1 and TRBJ1-5, with D perhaps TRBD1 (5 bases). The CDR3 has 13 amino acids. CDR1 and CDR2 (germline): MNHNS, SASEGT. V lost 11 bases to trimming and J lost 2 bases, with 13 bases between them. The CDR3 loop is CAGGIGGNQPQHF. In nucleotides, the CDR3 is TGTGCCGGAGGAATAGGGGGCAATCAGCCCCAGCATTTT.

V gene TRBV19 combines with J gene TRBJ2-3; D may be TRBD1 or TRBD2 (5 bases each). Looked up from germline, CDR1 is LNHDA and CDR2 is SQIVND (reference sequence). V lost 1 base and J lost 7, with 15 bases in between. This CDR3 spans 15 amino acids. In DNA, the CDR3 is TGTGCCAGTAGTATAGTAGCCGGGACCGTCTATACGCAGTATTTT. Protein product: CASSIVAGTVYTQYF.

The V and J genes are TRBV28 and TRBJ2-6; no firm D call. Germline lookup yields CDR1 MDHEN and CDR2 SYDVKM. CDR3 length: 21 residues. With 3 bases removed from V and 0 bases from J, the gap between germline ends came to 24 bases. In nucleotides, the CDR3 is TGTGCCAGCAGTTTCGTTGGGATAACTCAGGTATCCAACTCTGGGGCCAACGTCCTGACTTTC. It yields the protein CASSFVGITQVSNSGANVLTF. The complete variable domain, with remaining parts taken from reference TRBV28 and TRBJ2-6, reads DVKVTQSSRYLVKRTGEKVFLECVQDMDHENMFWYRQDPGLGLRLIYFSYDVKMKEKGDIPEGYSVSREKKERFSLILESASTNQTSMYLCASSFVGITQVSNSGANVLTFGAGSRLTVL.

The chain is built from TRBV4-2 and TRBJ2-5, with TRBD2 identical over 8 bases. The CDR3 is 17 residues long. Germline V gives CDR1 LGHNA, CDR2 YNFKEQ. With 0 bases clipped from V and 5 bases from J, the junction kept 11 bases outside the gene matches. The CDR3 region is CASSQEGWREVGETQYF. The CDR3, as DNA: TGTGCCAGCAGCCAAGAAGGATGGCGGGAGGTCGGGGAGACCCAGTACTTC.

This chain joins TRBV18 and TRBJ2-7; D remains unclear. Trimming pared 0 bases from V and 4 bases from J, leaving 1 base between. This CDR3 comprises 11 residues. Germline loops: CDR1 KGHSH, CDR2 LQKENI. The CDR3 region is CASSPPYEQYF. The CDR3 coding sequence is TGTGCCAGCTCACCACCATACGAGCAGTACTTC.

The gene calls are TRBV10-2 and TRBJ1-5; D remains ambiguous. In germline, CDR1 is WSHSY, CDR2 SAAADI. With 11 bases removed from V and 1 base from J, the gap between germline ends came to 12 bases. The CDR3 contains 13 residues. CDR3: CAVKEGSNQPQHF. CDR3 bases: TGCGCCGTAAAGGAAGGAAGCAATCAGCCCCAGCATTTT.

V is TRBV6-5 and J is TRBJ1-2, with unresolved D. The germline V gene has CDR1 MNHEY and CDR2 SVGAGI. The CDR3 contains 13 residues. V gave up 7 bases and J gave up 7 bases, with 16 bases separating them. CDR3 coding DNA: TGTGCCAGCAAGATCAACGGTGAGGGTGGCTACACCTTC. It encodes CASKINGEGGYTF.

Only a few counts were recorded for this clone. The chain combines TRBV29-1 with TRBJ2-5; D remains ambiguous. The CDR3 length is 11 residues. The germline CDR1 and CDR2 sequences are SQVTM and ANQGSEA. V lost 7 bases, J lost 5 bases, and 11 bases lay in between. CDR3 sequence reads: CSAGFVETQYF. CDR3 DNA sequence: TGCAGCGCCGGATTTGTGGAGACCCAGTACTTC.

The rearrangement links TRBV6-5 to TRBJ1-2, with TRBD1 matching 7 bases. CDR1 and CDR2 (germline): MNHEY, SVGAGI. The CDR3 is made up of 15 amino acids. With 2 bases clipped from V and 4 bases from J, the junction kept 7 bases outside the gene matches. CDR3 residues: CASSYDQGGVYGYTF. DNA for the CDR3: TGTGCCAGCAGTTACGACCAGGGGGGAGTCTATGGCTACACCTTC.

The genes are TRBV4-1 and TRBJ2-7; weak D call: TRBD1 (6 bases). CDR1 and CDR2 from the germline V gene are MGHRA and YSYEKL. The V and J ends lost 4 bases and 2 bases respectively, with 15 bases between them. CDR3 length: 15 amino acids. CDR3 residues: CASSPQWDIPYEQYF. CDR3 sequence (DNA): TGCGCCAGCAGCCCCCAATGGGACATACCCTACGAGCAGTACTTC.